This T cell receptor (beta chain) emerged from a study of T-cell memory formation after mild COVID-19. Study details: Each donor largely had its own TCR clusters. The study's findings and limits: The main location of contracting CD4+ clones was CM and EM, and that of contracting CD8+ clones was EMRA. A balance of CD4 and CD8 characterized clones contracting day 15 to 85, whereas later expanders leaned CD4+.

TCR alpha and TCR beta cDNA libraries carrying sample barcodes and UMIs came from 5'RACE with constant-segment primers. Each CDR3 protein gets one entry after TCRdb re-called the 5' RACE reads with MiXCR. This table holds roughly 340,000 distinct CDR3 sequences, 20% to 25% found once. The sample holds a few counts of this clonotype. What it recognizes is unknown. The germline CDR1 and CDR2 sequences are DFQATT and SNEGSKA (reference sequence). V was pared by 3 bases and J by 10 bases, with 12 bases between. The CDR3 extends over 11 amino acids. The chain uses TRBV20-1 and TRBJ1-1; D remains unclear. This sequence was found in a man aged 18 to 29 who had mild COVID-19 (a few samples of this study predate the infection). Cell type and time point are not known. The material sequenced was PBMCs or a T cell subset sorted from them (not recorded which). DNA of the CDR3: TGCAGTGCTAGCCCAGGCCGCGGAGCTTTCTTT. It is translated as CSASPGRGAFF.